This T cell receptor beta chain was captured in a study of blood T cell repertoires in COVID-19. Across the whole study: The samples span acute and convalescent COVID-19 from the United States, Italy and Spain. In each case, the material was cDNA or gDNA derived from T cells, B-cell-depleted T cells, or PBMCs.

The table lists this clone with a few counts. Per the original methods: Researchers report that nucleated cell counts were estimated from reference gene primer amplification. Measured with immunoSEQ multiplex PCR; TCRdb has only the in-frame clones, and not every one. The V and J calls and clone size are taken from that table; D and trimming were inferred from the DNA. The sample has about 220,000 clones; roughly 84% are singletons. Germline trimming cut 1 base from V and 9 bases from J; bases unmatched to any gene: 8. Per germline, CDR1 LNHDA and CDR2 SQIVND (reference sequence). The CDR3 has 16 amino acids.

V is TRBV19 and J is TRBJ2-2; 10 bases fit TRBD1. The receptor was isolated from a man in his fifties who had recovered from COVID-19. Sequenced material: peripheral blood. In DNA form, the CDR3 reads TGTGCCAGTAGTATAGGGGGACAGGGGCGGTCAAGGGAGCTGTTTTTT. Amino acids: CASSIGGQGRSRELFF.